This TCR beta chain was recorded in a study of shared clonotypes between healthy human individuals. Terminally differentiated effector memory CD45RA+ cells were excluded from the naive CD8 cells, which were CD45RO-negative and positively selected for CCR7. There are 15 residues in the CDR3. V was trimmed by 2 bases and J by 1 base, leaving 12 bases between them. Germline lookup yields CDR1 SGDLS and CDR2 YYNGEE. Libraries were prepared by immunoSEQ multiplex PCR; TCRdb keeps only in-frame clonotypes and omits some of them. The repertoire has some 740,000 clones, about 92% of them found once; the top ten carry 24%.

J is TRBJ1-2 and V is TRBV9; perhaps TRBD1 as D (6 bases). The sequenced material came from naive CD8+ T cells sorted from blood. The origin of this receptor is a man aged 25 to 40 in good health. CDR3 in DNA: TGTGCCAGCAGCGTTAACAGGGTATTTAACTATGGCTACACCTTC. Its protein is CASSVNRVFNYGYTF.